These T cell receptor beta chains were read from a single sample in a study of blood T cell repertoires in COVID-19. Assay used: immunoSEQ multiplex PCR; TCRdb lists only in-frame clones, some missing. In the table there are about 230,000 clones, roughly 81% of which are singletons. The sequenced sample consisted of peripheral blood. The receptor source for this set is a woman of 80 years or more with COVID-19, enrolled during active disease. Both conserved end residues are part of each CDR3. D genes are given only for firm matches. A row's size may be missing; if present it is once, few, many or a size class.

>TRBJ2-7|-|TRBV11-2|-
TGTGCCAGCAGCTTAGACCGGGGAGAGCAGTACTTC
CASSLDRGEQYF
>TRBJ2-3|-|TRBV11-3|-
TGTGCCAGCAGCACTCGAGACAGGGAGGCGCAGTATTTT
CASSTRDREAQYF
>TRBJ2-7|-|TRBV29-1|TRBD2
TGCAGCGTTCCCTTCTATTCACAGGGACTAGTCTACGAGCAGTACTTC
CSVPFYSQGLVYEQYF
>TRBJ1-1|-|TRBV6-1|-
TGTGCCAGCAGTGTAGCGGGGGGGAACACTGAAGCTTTCTTT
CASSVAGGNTEAFF
>TRBJ1-2|-|TRBV5-4|TRBD1
TGTGCCAGCAGCTTGGGGGAGACAGGGTACTATGGCTACACCTTC
CASSLGETGYYGYTF
>TRBJ2-2|-|TRBV7-2|-
TGTGCCAGCAGCCCCCGGGTTTTCGCGAACACCGGGGAGCTGTTTTTT
CASSPRVFANTGELFF
>TRBJ1-4|-|TRBV5-5|TRBD1
TGTGCCAGCAGCTTCGGGACAGGGATCAGTCTAGAAAAACTGTTTTTT
CASSFGTGISLEKLFF
>TRBJ2-5|-|TRBV5-5|TRBD1
TGTGCCAGCAGCCCTACAGGGGGCGCACCTATAGAGACCCAGTACTTC
CASSPTGGAPIETQYF
>TRBJ2-5|-|TRBV7-9|TRBD2
TGTGCCAGCAGAGCCGGCGGGCGGGGGTTAAGCGAGACCCAGTACTTC
CASRAGGRGLSETQYF
>TRBJ2-5|-|TRBV3-1/TRBV3-2|TRBD2
TGTGCCAGCAGCCACGGGGGGGCAAAGACCCAGTACTTC
CASSHGGAKTQYF
>TRBJ2-1|once|TRBV5-6|TRBD2
TGTGCCAGCAGCGAAAGGGGGACTAGCGGGATATATAATGAGCAGTTCTTC
CASSERGTSGIYNEQFF
>TRBJ1-2|-|TRBV7-2|-
TGTGCCAGCAGCTTAGGCTCGGGAGTCAACTATGGCTACACCTTC
CASSLGSGVNYGYTF
>TRBJ1-1|-|TRBV27|TRBD1
TGTGCCAGCAGTCGGGACAGGGGATTAACTGAAGCTTTCTTT
CASSRDRGLTEAFF
>TRBJ1-2|-|TRBV19|TRBD1
TGTGCCAGTAGTATCCCCGGGACAGGGAGCTATGGCTACACCTTC
CASSIPGTGSYGYTF
>TRBJ2-3|-|TRBV28|TRBD2
TGTGCCAGCAGTACCCGCCAAGCGGGAGTTGGAACAGATACGCAGTATTTT
CASSTRQAGVGTDTQYF
>TRBJ1-1|-|TRBV5-1|-
TGCGCCAGCAGCTTGCTGGACAGCCGGAACACTGAAGCTTTCTTT
CASSLLDSRNTEAFF
>TRBJ2-2|-|TRBV24-1|TRBD2
TGTGCCACCAGCGAGCATCTAGCGGGGGACACCGGGGAGCTGTTTTTT
CATSEHLAGDTGELFF
>TRBJ1-3|-|TRBV6-5|-
TGTGCCAGCAGTTACTCTGCTGCCAGCTCTGGAAACACCATATATTTT
CASSYSAASSGNTIYF
>TRBJ2-7|-|TRBV18|TRBD2
TGTGCCAGCTCCCCCGCGAGCGGGGCGGCCTCCTCCTACGAGCAGTACTTC
CASSPASGAASSYEQYF
>TRBJ1-4|-|TRBV7-2|-
TGTGCCAGCAGCTCACACGGGACTTCAACTAATGAAAAACTGTTTTTT
CASSSHGTSTNEKLFF
>TRBJ2-7|once|TRBV5-1|TRBD2
TGCGCCAGCCGATCTAGCGGGAGGGACCTTGAGCAGTACTTC
CASRSSGRDLEQYF
>TRBJ1-1|-|TRBV6-5|-
TGTGCCAGCCTTCCAGGGATCGGCACTGAAGCTTTCTTT
CASLPGIGTEAFF